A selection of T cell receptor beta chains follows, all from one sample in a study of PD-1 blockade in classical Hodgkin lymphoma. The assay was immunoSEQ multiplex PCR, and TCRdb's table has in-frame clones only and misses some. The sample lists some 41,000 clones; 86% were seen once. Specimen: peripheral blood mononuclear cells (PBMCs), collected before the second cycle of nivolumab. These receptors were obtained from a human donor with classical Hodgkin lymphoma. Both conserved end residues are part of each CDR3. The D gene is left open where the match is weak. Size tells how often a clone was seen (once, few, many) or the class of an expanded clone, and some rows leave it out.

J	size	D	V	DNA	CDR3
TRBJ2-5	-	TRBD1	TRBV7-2	TGTGCCAGCAGCTTAGAGGGTCCAGGGGGCGAAGAGACCCAGTACTTC	CASSLEGPGGEETQYF
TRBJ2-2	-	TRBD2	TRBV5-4	TGTGCCAGCAGGGGGACTATCGACGCCGGGGAGCTGTTTTTT	CASRGTIDAGELFF
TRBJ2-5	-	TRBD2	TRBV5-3	TGTGCCAGAAGCTTGGACGCGACTAGCGGGGGTCAGACCCAGTACTTC	CARSLDATSGGQTQYF
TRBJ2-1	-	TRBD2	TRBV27	TGTGCCAGCAGTAGAACTGGGACTAGCGGGATTAATGAGCAGTTCTTC	CASSRTGTSGINEQFF
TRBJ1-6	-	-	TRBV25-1	TGTGCCAGCAGTCCTCGACAGAATTCACCCCTCCACTTT	CASSPRQNSPLHF
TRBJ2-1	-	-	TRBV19	TGCGGGACTCAGAACTACAATGAGCAGTTCTTC	CGTQNYNEQFF
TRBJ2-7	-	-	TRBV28	TGTGCCAGCAGCCCGGACACGGGGTACGAGCAGTACTTC	CASSPDTGYEQYF
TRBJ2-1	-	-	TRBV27	TGTGCCAGCAGCCGAATGACGGACGGGAATGAGCAGTTCTTC	CASSRMTDGNEQFF
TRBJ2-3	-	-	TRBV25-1	TGTGCCAGCTCCGGGATCTGGGCAGATACGCAGTATTTT	CASSGIWADTQYF
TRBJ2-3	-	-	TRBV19	TGTGCCAGCACCCCCGGGGGCACAGATACGCAGTATTTT	CASTPGGTDTQYF
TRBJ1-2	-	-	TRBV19	TGTGCCAGTAGTACCGACGGACGGACTAACTATGGCTACACCTTC	CASSTDGRTNYGYTF
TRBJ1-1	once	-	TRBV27	TGTGCCAGCAGTTTATATCAGGGACCGATGAACACTGAAGCTTTCTTT	CASSLYQGPMNTEAFF
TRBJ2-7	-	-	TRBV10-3	TGTGCCATCAGGCGAGGGGGAGGGGACTCTTACGAGCAGTACTTC	CAIRRGGGDSYEQYF
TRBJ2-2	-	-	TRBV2	TGTGCCAGCAGCAGACAGCAGCCCGGGGAGCTGTTTTTT	CASSRQQPGELFF
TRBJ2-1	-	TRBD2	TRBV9	TGTGCCAGCGGAACCGGGACTAGGGGCTATGAGCAGTTCTTC	CASGTGTRGYEQFF